The sample holds many counts of the clone carrying this T cell receptor (beta chain). Using RNA transcripts as the source, TCR beta CDR3 regions were amplified. HTBI primers drove first-round RT-PCR of the TCR CDR3. TCRdb called the multiplex PCR reads again in MiXCR, with one record for every CDR3 protein. The table shows about 700,000 distinct CDR3 sequences, with around 13% occurring only once. This sample stems from a study of T cells in Graves' hyperthyroidism and ophthalmopathy. This clonotype originated in a woman younger than 35 with Graves' hyperthyroidism. The material sequenced was blood.

The DNA for the CDR3 is TGCAGTGCCAGTCCACTAGCGAACCAAGAGACCCAGTACTTC. Translating gives CSASPLANQETQYF. V is TRBV20-1 and J is TRBJ2-5; 7 nucleotides match TRBD2. The CDR3 length is 14 residues. Germline V CDR1 and CDR2: DFQATT, SNEGSKA (reference sequence). The V segment lost 6 bases and the J segment 0 bases; nucleotides outside the gene matches: 7.